This passage covers 21 T cell receptor beta chains from one sample sequenced in a study of shared clonotypes between healthy human individuals. The method was immunoSEQ multiplex PCR; TCRdb's version includes in-frame clones alone and lacks a portion of them. Of some 2 million clones detected, about 95% appear once; the ten largest clones hold more than 0.1%. The sequencing sample was made of naive CD4+ T cells sorted from blood. Indicated subset: CD45RA+ positively selected. Receptors originate from a man aged 18 to 29 in good health.

The chain couples TRBV11-2 to TRBJ2-5; the D is unclear. The V gene lost 3 bases and the J gene lost 0 bases, with 5 bases spanning the gap. The germline gives CDR1 SGHAT, CDR2 FQNNGV. The CDR3 totals 13 residues. CDR3 nucleotides: TGTGCCAGCAGCTTCGGATACCAAGAGACCCAGTACTTC. Protein sequence: CASSFGYQETQYF.

The chain joins TRBV28 to TRBJ1-1; D remains unclear. This CDR3 spans 15 amino acids. The V end was cut by 3 bases, the J end by 3 bases, with 14 bases between. Germline V CDR1 and CDR2: MDHEN, SYDVKM. The CDR3 is CASSLVRGTYTEAFF. CDR3 bases: TGTGCCAGCAGTTTGGTTCGAGGAACTTACACTGAAGCTTTCTTT.

The table lists this clone with a few counts. The same CDR3 can be traced to other DNA sequences in this sample. V usage is TRBV7-9 and J usage is TRBJ1-2; the D gene is possibly TRBD1 (5 bases). The V and J ends lost 5 bases and 4 bases respectively, with 11 bases between them. Per germline, CDR1 SEHNR and CDR2 FQNEAQ (reference sequence). The length of the CDR3 is 13 residues. The CDR3 DNA sequence: TGTGCCAGCAGCCCCCGGGGGGGCTATGGCTACACCTTC. It is translated as CASSPRGGYGYTF.

This chain joins TRBV12-5 and TRBJ1-6; 7 nucleotides match TRBD1. The CDR3 spans 17 residues. Trimming at V came to 0 bases and at J to 5 bases, leaving 7 bases not matched to a gene. Germline V gene data show CDR1 as LGHNT and CDR2 as FRNRAP. The CDR3 region is CASGLVQGTDDNSPLHF. As DNA, the CDR3 is TGTGCTAGTGGTTTGGTACAGGGGACAGACGATAATTCACCCCTCCACTTT.

This clone has a single count. The V gene is TRBV10-3, the J gene TRBJ2-1, with D unclear. The V end lost 2 bases, the J end lost 8 bases, and 4 bases lay between the germline ends. Germline V gene data show CDR1 as ENHRY and CDR2 as SYGVKD. The CDR3 extends over 11 amino acids. CDR3 DNA: TGTGCCATCAGTGAGGCAGATGAGCAGTTCTTC. Protein: CAISEADEQFF.

The gene calls are TRBV6-1 and TRBJ2-3; D gene ambiguous. Germline V lookup: CDR1 MNHNS, CDR2 SASEGT. The CDR3 consists of 16 residues. Trimming left V 2 bases short and J 2 bases short, with 14 bases between. The CDR3 reads CASSESTPPYTDTQYF. For the CDR3, the DNA is TGTGCCAGCAGTGAATCTACACCGCCCTACACAGATACGCAGTATTTT.

The chain joins TRBV6-4 to TRBJ2-6, with a tentative D call TRBD2 (6 bases). V lost 6 bases to trimming and J lost 12 bases, with 9 bases between them. Germline V gives CDR1 MRHNA, CDR2 SNTAGT. This CDR3 contains 11 residues. CDR3 sequence (DNA): TGTGCCAGCAGCGGGGGTAGCGTCCTGACTTTC. As protein: CASSGGSVLTF.

CDR3 DNA sequence: TGCAGCGTTTCGCGGGAGGGCCAAACGCACGAGCAGTACTTC. Protein: CSVSREGQTHEQYF. J is TRBJ2-7 and V is TRBV29-1; 9 bases map to TRBD2. The CDR3 has 14 residues. The V gene end was trimmed by 5 bases and the J gene end by 5 bases; junction bases not matched to a gene: 10. Looked up from germline, CDR1 is SQVTM and CDR2 is ANQGSEA.

The chain carries TRBV10-3 and TRBJ2-5; D is uncertain. Trimming removed 0 bases at V and 0 bases at J, with 5 bases between. The CDR3 runs 14 residues. Germline V gene sequence: CDR1 ENHRY, CDR2 SYGVKD. The CDR3 DNA reads TGTGCCATCAGTGAGTCGGCAGACCAAGAGACCCAGTACTTC. It is translated as CAISESADQETQYF.

This clone was counted once. The chain employs TRBV18 and TRBJ2-3, with D hard to call. CDR1 is KGHSH and CDR2 is LQKENI in the germline V gene. The germline V and J ends were trimmed by 3 bases and 4 bases, with 11 bases remaining between them. This CDR3 comprises 14 residues. DNA of the CDR3: TGTGCCAGCTCACCTGGGATGCAATCAGATACGCAGTATTTT. Translating gives CASSPGMQSDTQYF. The full variable domain, with the rest looked up from reference TRBV18 and TRBJ2-3, is NAGVMQNPRHLVRRRGQEARLRCSPMKGHSHVYWYRQLPEEGLKFMVYLQKENIIDESGMPKERFSAEFPKEGPSILRIQQVVRGDSAAYFCASSPGMQSDTQYFGPGTRLTVL.

The rearrangement links TRBV9 to TRBJ2-5, with D perhaps TRBD2 (6 bases). The CDR3 length is 15 residues. Germline V gives CDR1 SGDLS, CDR2 YYNGEE. With 1 base removed from V and 2 bases from J, the gap between germline ends came to 12 bases. The DNA for the CDR3 is TGTGCCAGCAGCGTACTCGGGAGCGCTCAAGAGACCCAGTACTTC. Its translation is CASSVLGSAQETQYF.

To note about this clone: Other DNA variants within this sample encode the same CDR3. This chain joins TRBV6-1 and TRBJ2-5; D ambiguous. V shed 4 bases and J shed 2 bases, with 5 bases lying between them. The CDR3 totals 12 residues. The V gene's germline CDR1 is MNHNS and CDR2 SASEGT. The chain's CDR3 is CASSVSQETQYF. For the CDR3, the DNA is TGTGCCAGCAGTGTTAGTCAAGAGACCCAGTACTTC.

The chain combines TRBV2 with TRBJ2-7; D unclear. Trimming removed 6 bases at V and 1 base at J, with 7 bases between. CDR1 SNHLY and CDR2 FYNNEI come from the germline V gene. The CDR3 consists of 12 residues. The CDR3 bases are TGTGCCAGCAGGGCAGAGTCCTACGAGCAGTACTTC. This gives the protein CASRAESYEQYF.

The V and J genes are TRBV6-1 and TRBJ2-5; D remains unclear. Trimming shortened V by 1 base and J by 2 bases, and 11 bases separated the two germline ends. The CDR3 has 15 amino acids. The germline V gene encodes CDR1 MNHNS and CDR2 SASEGT. In nucleotides, the CDR3 is TGTGCCAGCAGTGAAGGTTCAGCACTACAAGAGACCCAGTACTTC. It is translated as CASSEGSALQETQYF.

The chain is built from TRBV5-1 and TRBJ1-4, with a tentative D call TRBD1 (5 bases). The CDR3 spans 13 residues. With 4 bases removed from V and 7 bases from J, the gap between germline ends came to 11 bases. Germline-derived CDR1 and CDR2 are SGHRS and YFSETQ. The CDR3 loop is CASSRGDSEKLFF. The CDR3 nucleotides read TGCGCCAGCAGCCGGGGTGACAGTGAAAAACTGTTTTTT.

J is TRBJ1-5 and V is TRBV28; D gene unclear. CDR3 size: 14 residues. V lost 3 bases, J lost 5 bases, and 11 bases lay in between. The germline V gene encodes CDR1 MDHEN and CDR2 SYDVKM. The CDR3 region is CASSLMGYDQPQHF. As DNA, the CDR3 is TGTGCCAGCAGTTTGATGGGGTACGATCAGCCCCAGCATTTT.

The chain couples TRBV18 to TRBJ2-7; unclear D gene. The CDR3 runs to 14 residues. CDR1 is KGHSH, CDR2 LQKENI, per germline. V lost 2 bases to trimming and J lost 4 bases, with 12 bases between them. CDR3 region: CASSPTETVYEQYF. The CDR3 DNA sequence: TGTGCCAGCTCACCAACAGAAACAGTTTACGAGCAGTACTTC. Using reference TRBV18 and TRBJ2-7 for the parts outside the CDR3, the full variable domain is NAGVMQNPRHLVRRRGQEARLRCSPMKGHSHVYWYRQLPEEGLKFMVYLQKENIIDESGMPKERFSAEFPKEGPSILRIQQVVRGDSAAYFCASSPTETVYEQYFGPGTRLTVT.

This sequence joins TRBV6-4 and TRBJ2-3; 8 positions match TRBD2. V lost 4 bases, J lost 0 bases, and 9 bases stayed unmatched. Germline CDR1 MRHNA, CDR2 SNTAGT. This CDR3 contains 17 residues. The CDR3 bases are TGTGCCAGCAGTGGGGGGACTAGTGATAGTAGCACAGATACGCAGTATTTT. This encodes CASSGGTSDSSTDTQYF.

This chain joins TRBV4-3 and TRBJ2-3; 12 bases match TRBD2. V shed 4 bases, J shed 0 bases, and the junction held 2 bases outside the gene matches. Germline V gene lookup returns CDR1 LGHNA and CDR2 YSLEER. The CDR3 runs 16 residues. For the CDR3, the DNA is TGCGCCAGCAGCCGTGGGACTAGCGGGAGCACAGATACGCAGTATTTT. Its protein product is CASSRGTSGSTDTQYF.

This chain joins TRBV2 and TRBJ1-4; no clear D gene. There are 16 residues in the CDR3. CDR1 is SNHLY, CDR2 FYNNEI, per germline. Trimming pared 3 bases from V and 0 bases from J, leaving 11 bases between. CDR3 amino acids: CASSDERPATNEKLFF. CDR3 sequence (DNA): TGTGCCAGCAGTGATGAGCGTCCTGCAACTAATGAAAAACTGTTTTTT. The variable domain in full, with the rest retrieved from reference TRBV2 and TRBJ1-4, is EPEVTQTPSHQVTQMGQEVILRCVPISNHLYFYWYRQILGQKVEFLVSFYNNEISEKSEIFDDQFSVERPDGSNFTLKIRSTKLEDSAMYFCASSDERPATNEKLFFGSGTQLSVL.

In nucleotides, the CDR3 is TGCAGTGCGGGGACTAGTAAGTTCTTC. Protein product: CSAGTSKFF. The chain uses TRBV20-1 and TRBJ2-1, with TRBD2 identical over 8 bases. The CDR3 is 9 amino acids. The germline V gene encodes CDR1 DFQATT and CDR2 SNEGSKA (reference sequence). Unmatched junction bases numbered 3, after V lost 6 bases and J lost 14 bases.